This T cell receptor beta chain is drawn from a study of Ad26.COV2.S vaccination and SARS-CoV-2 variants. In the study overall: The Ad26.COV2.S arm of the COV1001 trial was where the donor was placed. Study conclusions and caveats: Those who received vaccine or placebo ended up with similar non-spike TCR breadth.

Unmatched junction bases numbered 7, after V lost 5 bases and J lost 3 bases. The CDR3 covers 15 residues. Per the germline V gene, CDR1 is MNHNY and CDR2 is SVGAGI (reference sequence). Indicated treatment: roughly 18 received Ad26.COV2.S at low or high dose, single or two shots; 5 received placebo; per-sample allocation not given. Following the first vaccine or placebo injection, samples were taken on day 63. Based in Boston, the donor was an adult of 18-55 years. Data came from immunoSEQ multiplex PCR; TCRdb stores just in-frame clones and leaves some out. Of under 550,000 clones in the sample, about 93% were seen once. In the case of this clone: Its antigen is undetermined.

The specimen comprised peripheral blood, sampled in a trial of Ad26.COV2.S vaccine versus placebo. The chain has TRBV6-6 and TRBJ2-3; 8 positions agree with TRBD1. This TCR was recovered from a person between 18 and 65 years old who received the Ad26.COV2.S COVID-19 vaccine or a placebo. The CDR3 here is CASSQDRGNTDTQYF. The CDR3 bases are TGTGCCAGCAGTCAAGACAGGGGCAATACAGATACGCAGTATTTT.